This TCR beta chain stems from a study of control samples from healthy donors and cancer patients (dated by TCRdb to 2019 to 2021). The library was generated by the immunoSEQ multiplex PCR assay. TCRdb took this table from immuneACCESS and kept in-frame rearrangements with V and J called. Such tables lack part of the clones; where checked against another copy, unresolved V genes explain under half of the gap, and the rest is unexplained. Recorded for this sample are 110,000 or so clones; roughly 89% of them occurred a single time. The leading ten clones occupy approximately 18% of the sample. Note on this clone: The antigen it recognizes is unknown. No quality values exist for individual bases; no much larger clone is one base distant.

Measured from the cysteine to the phenylalanine, the CDR3 is 16 residues long. Only the CDR3 region is kept as DNA, spanning 48 bases read in frame from base 1. CDR1 LGHDT and CDR2 YNNKEL are derived from the germline V gene (reference sequence). At the junction V is shortened by 4 bases and J by 0 bases; bases outside the gene matches: 6. Sequenced sample: blood. This sequence originates from a woman in her 50s in good health. This sequence uses TRBV3-1 (or the pseudogene TRBV3-2) and TRBJ2-5; 9 middle bases align to TRBD2. The CDR3 region: CASSPLAGGYQETQYF. The sequence in DNA is TGTGCCAGCAGCCCTTTGGCGGGGGGGTACCAAGAGACCCAGTACTTC.